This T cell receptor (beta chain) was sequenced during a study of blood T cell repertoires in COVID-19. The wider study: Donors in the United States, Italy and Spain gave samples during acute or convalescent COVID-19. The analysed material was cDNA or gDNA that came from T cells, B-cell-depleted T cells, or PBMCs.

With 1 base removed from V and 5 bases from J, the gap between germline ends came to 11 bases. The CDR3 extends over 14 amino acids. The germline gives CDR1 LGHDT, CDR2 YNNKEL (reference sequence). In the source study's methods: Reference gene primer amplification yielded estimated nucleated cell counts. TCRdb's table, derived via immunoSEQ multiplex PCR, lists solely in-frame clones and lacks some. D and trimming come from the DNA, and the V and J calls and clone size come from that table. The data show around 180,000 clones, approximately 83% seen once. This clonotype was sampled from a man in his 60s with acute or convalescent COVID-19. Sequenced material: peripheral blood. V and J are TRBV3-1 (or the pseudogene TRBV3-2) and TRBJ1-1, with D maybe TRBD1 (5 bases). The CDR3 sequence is CASSQAGSLTEAFF. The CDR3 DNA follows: TGTGCCAGCAGCCAAGCAGGGTCATTGACTGAAGCTTTCTTT.